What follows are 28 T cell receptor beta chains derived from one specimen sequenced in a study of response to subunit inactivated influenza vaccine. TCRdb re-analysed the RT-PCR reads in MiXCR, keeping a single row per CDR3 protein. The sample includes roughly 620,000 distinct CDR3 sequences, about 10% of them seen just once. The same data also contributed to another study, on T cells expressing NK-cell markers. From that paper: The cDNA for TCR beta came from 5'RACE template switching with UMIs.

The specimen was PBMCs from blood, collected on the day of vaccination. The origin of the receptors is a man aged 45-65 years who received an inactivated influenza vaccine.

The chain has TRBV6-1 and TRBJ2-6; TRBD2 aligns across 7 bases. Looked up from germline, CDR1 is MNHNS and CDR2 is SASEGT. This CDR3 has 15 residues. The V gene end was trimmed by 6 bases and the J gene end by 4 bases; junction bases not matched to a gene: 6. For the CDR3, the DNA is TGTGCCAGCAGGGGGGGGAGCTTAGGGGCCAACGTCCTGACTTTC. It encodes CASRGGSLGANVLTF.

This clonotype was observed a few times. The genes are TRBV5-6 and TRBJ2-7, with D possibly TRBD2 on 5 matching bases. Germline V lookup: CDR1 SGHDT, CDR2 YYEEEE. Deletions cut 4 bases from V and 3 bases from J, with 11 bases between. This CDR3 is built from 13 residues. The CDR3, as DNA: TGTGCCAGCAGCCCGGGAATCCACTACGAGCAGTACTTC. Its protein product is CASSPGIHYEQYF.

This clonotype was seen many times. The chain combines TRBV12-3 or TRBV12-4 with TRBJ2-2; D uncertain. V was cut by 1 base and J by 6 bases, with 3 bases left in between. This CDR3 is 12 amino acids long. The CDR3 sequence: CASSLGSGELFF. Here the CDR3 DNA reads TGTGCCAGCAGTTTAGGGTCCGGGGAGCTGTTTTTT.

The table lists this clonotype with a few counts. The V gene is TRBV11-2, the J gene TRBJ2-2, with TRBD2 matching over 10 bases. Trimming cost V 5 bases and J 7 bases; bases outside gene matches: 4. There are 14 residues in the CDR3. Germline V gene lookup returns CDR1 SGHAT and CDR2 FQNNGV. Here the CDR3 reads CASSLAGEGGELFF. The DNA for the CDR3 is TGTGCCAGCAGCCTAGCGGGAGAGGGCGGGGAGCTGTTTTTT.

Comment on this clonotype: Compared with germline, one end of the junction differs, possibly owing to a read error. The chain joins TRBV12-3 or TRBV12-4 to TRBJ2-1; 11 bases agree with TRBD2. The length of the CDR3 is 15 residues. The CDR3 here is CASSLAGGWGNEQFF. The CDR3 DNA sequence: TGTGCCAGCAGTCTAGCGGGGGGCTGGGGGAATGAGCAGTTCTTC.

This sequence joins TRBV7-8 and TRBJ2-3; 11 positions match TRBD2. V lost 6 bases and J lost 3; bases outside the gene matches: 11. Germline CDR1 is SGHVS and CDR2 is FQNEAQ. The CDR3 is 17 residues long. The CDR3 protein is CASSPVASGGSTDTQYF. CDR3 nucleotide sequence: TGTGCCAGCAGTCCGGTGGCTAGCGGGGGGTCGACAGATACGCAGTATTTT.

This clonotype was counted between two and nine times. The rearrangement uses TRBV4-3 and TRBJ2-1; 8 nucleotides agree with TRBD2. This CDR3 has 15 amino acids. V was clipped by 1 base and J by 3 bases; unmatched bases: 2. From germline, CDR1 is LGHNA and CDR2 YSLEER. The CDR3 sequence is CASSQVSGIYNEQFF. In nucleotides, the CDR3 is TGCGCCAGCAGCCAAGTTAGCGGGATCTACAATGAGCAGTTCTTC.

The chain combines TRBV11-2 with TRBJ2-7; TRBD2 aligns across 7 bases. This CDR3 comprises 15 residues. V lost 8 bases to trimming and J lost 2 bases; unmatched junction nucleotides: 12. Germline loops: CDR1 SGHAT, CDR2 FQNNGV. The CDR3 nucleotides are TGTGCCAGCCGCGGGGGATATTCAAAGACCTACGAGCAGTACTTC. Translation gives CASRGGYSKTYEQYF.

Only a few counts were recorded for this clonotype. The chain's CDR3 is CASSFVGRGEKLFF. The CDR3 coding sequence is TGCGCCAGCAGCTTTGTCGGGCGTGGGGAAAAACTGTTTTTT. The chain has TRBV5-1 and TRBJ1-4, with unresolved D. Trimming left V 2 bases short and J 8 bases short, with 13 bases between. Germline assignment: CDR1 SGHRS and CDR2 YFSETQ. The CDR3 contains 14 residues.

The CDR3, as DNA: TGTGCCAGCAGCTTGGTGGACAGGGGGGGCGACTATGGCTACACCTTC. This gives the protein CASSLVDRGGDYGYTF. The V and J genes are TRBV5-6 and TRBJ1-2, with 10 positions matching TRBD1. The CDR3 totals 16 residues. Germline values: CDR1 SGHDT, CDR2 YYEEEE. V gave up 0 bases and J gave up 3 bases; unmatched junction bases: 5. The full variable domain, with the rest looked up from reference TRBV5-6 and TRBJ1-2, is DAGVTQSPTHLIKTRGQQVTLRCSPKSGHDTVSWYQQALGQGPQFIFQYYEEEERQRGNFPDRFSGHQFPNYSSELNVNALLLGDSALYLCASSLVDRGGDYGYTFGSGTRLTVV.

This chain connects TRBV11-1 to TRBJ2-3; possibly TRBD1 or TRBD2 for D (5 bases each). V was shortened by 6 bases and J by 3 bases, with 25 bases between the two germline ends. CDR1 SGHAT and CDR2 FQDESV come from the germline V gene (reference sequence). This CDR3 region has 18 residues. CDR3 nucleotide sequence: TGTGCCAGCAGACTTATCCGGGGCGGACGTTCGAGTACAGATACGCAGTATTTT. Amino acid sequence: CASRLIRGGRSSTDTQYF.

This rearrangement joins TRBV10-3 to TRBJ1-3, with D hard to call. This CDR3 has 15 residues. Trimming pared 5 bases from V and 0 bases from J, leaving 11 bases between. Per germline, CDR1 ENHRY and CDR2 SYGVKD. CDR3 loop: CAISSDVASGNTIYF. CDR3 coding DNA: TGTGCCATCAGTTCGGACGTTGCCTCTGGAAACACCATATATTTT.

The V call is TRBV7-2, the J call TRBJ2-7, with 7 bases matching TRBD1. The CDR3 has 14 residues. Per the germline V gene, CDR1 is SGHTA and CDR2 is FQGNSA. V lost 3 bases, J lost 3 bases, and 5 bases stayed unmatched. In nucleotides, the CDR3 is TGTGCCAGCAGCTTTGAGACAGGGCACTACGAGCAGTACTTC. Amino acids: CASSFETGHYEQYF.

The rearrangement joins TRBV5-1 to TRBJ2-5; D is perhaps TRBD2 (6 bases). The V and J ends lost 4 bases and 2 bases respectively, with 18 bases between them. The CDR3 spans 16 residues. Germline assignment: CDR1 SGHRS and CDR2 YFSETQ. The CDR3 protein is CASSPGSSASQETQYF. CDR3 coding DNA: TGCGCCAGCAGCCCGGGGTCTAGCGCCTCACAAGAGACCCAGTACTTC.

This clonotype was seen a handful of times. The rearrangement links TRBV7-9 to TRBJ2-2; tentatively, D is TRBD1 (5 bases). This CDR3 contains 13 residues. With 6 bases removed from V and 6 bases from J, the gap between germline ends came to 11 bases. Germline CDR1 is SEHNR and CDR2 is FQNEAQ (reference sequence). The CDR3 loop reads CASRQDSSGELFF. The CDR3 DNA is TGTGCCAGCAGACAAGACAGTTCCGGGGAGCTGTTTTTT.

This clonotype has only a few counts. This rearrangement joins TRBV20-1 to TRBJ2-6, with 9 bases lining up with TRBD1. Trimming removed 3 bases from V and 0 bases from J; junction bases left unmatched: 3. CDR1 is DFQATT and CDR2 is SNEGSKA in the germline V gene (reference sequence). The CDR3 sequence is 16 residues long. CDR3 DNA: TGCAGTGCTAGGGGACAGGGAAGCTCTGGGGCCAACGTCCTGACTTTC. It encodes CSARGQGSSGANVLTF.

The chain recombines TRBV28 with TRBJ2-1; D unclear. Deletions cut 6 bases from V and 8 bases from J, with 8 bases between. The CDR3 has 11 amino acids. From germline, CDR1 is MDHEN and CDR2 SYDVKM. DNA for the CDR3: TGTGCCAGCAGCTTGGACGATGAGCAGTTCTTC. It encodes CASSLDDEQFF.

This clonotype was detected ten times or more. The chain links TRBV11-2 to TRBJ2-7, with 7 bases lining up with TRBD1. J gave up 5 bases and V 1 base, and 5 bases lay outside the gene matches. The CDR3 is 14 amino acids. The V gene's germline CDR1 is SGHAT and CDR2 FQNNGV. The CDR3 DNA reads TGTGCCAGCAGCTTAGGACAGGGTTACCACGAGCAGTACTTC. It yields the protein CASSLGQGYHEQYF.

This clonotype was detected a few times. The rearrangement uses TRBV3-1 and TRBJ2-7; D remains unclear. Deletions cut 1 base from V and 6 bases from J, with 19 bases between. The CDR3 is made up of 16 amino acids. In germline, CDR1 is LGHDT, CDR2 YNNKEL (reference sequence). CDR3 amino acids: CASSQAGYTPPREQYF. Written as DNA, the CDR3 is TGTGCCAGCAGCCAAGCGGGCTATACTCCCCCTCGCGAGCAGTACTTC.

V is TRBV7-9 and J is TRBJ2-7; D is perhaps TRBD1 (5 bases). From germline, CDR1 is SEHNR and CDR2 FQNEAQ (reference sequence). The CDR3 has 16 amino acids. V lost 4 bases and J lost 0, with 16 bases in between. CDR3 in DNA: TGTGCCAGCAGCTCCCCGGCCAGGGTTCCCTCCTACGAGCAGTACTTC. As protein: CASSSPARVPSYEQYF.

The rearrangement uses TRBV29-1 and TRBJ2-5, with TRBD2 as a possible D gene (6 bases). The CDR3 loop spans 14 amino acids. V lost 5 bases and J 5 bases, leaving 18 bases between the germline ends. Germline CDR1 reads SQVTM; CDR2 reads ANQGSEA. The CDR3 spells CSVRLVSMRETQYF. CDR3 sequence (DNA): TGCAGCGTTAGACTAGTTTCCATGCGGGAGACCCAGTACTTC. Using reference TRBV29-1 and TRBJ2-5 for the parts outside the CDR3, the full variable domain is SAVISQKPSRDICQRGTSLTIQCQVDSQVTMMFWYRQQPGQSLTLIATANQGSEATYESGFVIDKFPISRPNLTFSTLTVSNMSPEDSSIYLCSVRLVSMRETQYFGPGTRLLVL.

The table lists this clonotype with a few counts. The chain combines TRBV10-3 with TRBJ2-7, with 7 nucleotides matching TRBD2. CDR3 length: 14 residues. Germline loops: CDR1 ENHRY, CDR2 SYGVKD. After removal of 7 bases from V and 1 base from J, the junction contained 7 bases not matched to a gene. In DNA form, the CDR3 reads TGTGCCATCAAGGCGGGGGAGCGGTCCTACGAGCAGTACTTC. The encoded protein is CAIKAGERSYEQYF.

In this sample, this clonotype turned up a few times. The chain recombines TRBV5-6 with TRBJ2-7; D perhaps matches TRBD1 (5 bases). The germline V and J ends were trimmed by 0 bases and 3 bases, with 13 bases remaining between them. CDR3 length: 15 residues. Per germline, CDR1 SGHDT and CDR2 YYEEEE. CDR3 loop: CASSLVRIRDYEQYF. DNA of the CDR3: TGTGCCAGCAGCTTGGTTAGAATCAGGGACTACGAGCAGTACTTC.

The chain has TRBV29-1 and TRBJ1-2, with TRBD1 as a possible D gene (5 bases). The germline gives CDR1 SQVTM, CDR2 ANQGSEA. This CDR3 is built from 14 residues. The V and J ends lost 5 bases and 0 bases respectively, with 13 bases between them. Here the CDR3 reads CSVPGGGTNYGYTF. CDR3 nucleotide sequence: TGCAGCGTTCCGGGTGGGGGTACTAACTATGGCTACACCTTC.

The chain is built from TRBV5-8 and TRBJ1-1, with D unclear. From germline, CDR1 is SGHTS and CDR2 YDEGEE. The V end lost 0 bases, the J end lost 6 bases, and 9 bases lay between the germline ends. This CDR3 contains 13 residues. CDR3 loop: CASSLAPVSEAFF. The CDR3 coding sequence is TGTGCCAGCAGCTTGGCCCCAGTTTCTGAAGCTTTCTTT. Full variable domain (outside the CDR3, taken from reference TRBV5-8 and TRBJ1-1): EAGVTQSPTHLIKTRGQQATLRCSPISGHTSVYWYQQALGLGLQFLLWYDEGEERNRGNFPPRFSGRQFPNYSSELNVNALELEDSALYLCASSLAPVSEAFFGQGTRLTVV.

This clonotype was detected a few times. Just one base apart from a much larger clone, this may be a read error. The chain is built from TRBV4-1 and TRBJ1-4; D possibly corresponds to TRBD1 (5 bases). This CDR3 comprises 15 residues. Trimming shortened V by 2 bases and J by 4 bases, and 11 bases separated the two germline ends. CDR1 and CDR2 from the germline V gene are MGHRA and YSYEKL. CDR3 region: CASSQPGTGNEKLFF. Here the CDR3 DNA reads TGCGCCAGCAGCCAACCCGGGACCGGTAATGAAAAACTGTTTTTT.

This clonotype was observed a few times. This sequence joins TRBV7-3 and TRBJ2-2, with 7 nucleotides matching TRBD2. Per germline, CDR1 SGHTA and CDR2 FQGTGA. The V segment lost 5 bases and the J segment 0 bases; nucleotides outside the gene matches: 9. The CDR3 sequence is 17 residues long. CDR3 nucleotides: TGTGCCAGCAGCCTGACGCGGGAGCAAGCGAACACCGGGGAGCTGTTTTTT. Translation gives CASSLTREQANTGELFF.

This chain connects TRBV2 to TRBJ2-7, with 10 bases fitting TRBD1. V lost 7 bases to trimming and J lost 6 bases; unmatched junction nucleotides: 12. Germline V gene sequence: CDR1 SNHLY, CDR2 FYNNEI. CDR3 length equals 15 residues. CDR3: CASTEFSGQGSEQYF. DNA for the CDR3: TGTGCCAGCACAGAATTTTCGGGACAGGGGAGCGAGCAGTACTTC.